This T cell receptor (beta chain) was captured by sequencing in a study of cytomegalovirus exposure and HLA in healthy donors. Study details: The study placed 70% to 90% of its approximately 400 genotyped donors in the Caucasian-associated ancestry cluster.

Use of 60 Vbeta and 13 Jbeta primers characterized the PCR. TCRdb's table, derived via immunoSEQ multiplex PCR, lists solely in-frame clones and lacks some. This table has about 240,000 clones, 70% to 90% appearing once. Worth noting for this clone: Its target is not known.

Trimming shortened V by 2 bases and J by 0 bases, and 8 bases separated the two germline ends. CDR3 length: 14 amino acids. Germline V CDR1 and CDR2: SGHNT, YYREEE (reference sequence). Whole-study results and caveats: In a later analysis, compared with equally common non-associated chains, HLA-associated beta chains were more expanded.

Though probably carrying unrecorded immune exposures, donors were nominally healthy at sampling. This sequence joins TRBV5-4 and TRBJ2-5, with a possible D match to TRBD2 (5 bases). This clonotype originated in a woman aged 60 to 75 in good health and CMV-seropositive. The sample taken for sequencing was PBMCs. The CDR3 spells CASSLAAYQETQYF. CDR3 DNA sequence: TGTGCCAGCAGCTTAGCGGCTTACCAAGAGACCCAGTACTTC.